This T cell receptor beta chain is from a study of blood T cell repertoires in COVID-19. Study-wide context: Specimens from acute and convalescent COVID-19 originated in the United States, Italy and Spain. Sources were T cells, B-cell-depleted T cells, or PBMCs; the material itself was cDNA or gDNA.

The CDR3 has 14 amino acids. V gave up 3 bases and J gave up 8 bases, with 19 bases separating them. Per germline, CDR1 DFQATT and CDR2 SNEGSKA (reference sequence). Per the authors' pipeline: Estimates of nucleated cell counts were drawn from the amplification of reference gene primers. Only in-frame clones appear in the TCRdb table, and some are missing; sequencing was by immunoSEQ multiplex PCR. V and J calls and clone size are those listed in that table; D and trimming were worked out from the DNA. This sample yields about 23,000 clones, of which about nine tenths are seen a single time; approximately 12% belongs to the top ten.

Sequenced sample: peripheral blood. This chain uses TRBV20-1 with TRBJ1-2; TRBD1 is a possible D gene (5 bases). The sequence came from a woman older than 75 with active or convalescent COVID-19. CDR3 nucleotide sequence: TGCAGTGCTAGTCCCGCCCAGGGCCATCGGGGCTACACCTTC. Encoded protein: CSASPAQGHRGYTF.